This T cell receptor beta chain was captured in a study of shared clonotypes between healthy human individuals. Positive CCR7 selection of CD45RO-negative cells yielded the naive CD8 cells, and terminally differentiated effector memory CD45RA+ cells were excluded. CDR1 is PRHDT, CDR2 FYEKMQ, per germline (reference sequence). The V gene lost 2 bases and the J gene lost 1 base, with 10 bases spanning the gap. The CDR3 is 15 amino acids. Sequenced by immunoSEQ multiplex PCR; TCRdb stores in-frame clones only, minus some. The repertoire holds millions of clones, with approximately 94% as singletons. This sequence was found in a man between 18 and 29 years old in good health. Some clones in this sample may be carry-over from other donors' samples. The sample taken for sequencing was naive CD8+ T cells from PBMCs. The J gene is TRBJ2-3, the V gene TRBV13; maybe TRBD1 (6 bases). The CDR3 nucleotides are TGTGCCAGCAGCTTATGGCAGGGGCGCACAGATACGCAGTATTTT. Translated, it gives CASSLWQGRTDTQYF.